This T cell receptor beta chain was recorded in a study of identical twins. TCRdb re-derived calls from the 5' RACE reads in MiXCR, one entry per CDR3 protein. This table holds hundreds of thousands of distinct CDR3 sequences, over 8.5% found once. Germline V gene sequence: CDR1 SGHTA, CDR2 FQGNSA. This CDR3 region has 14 residues. The V and J ends lost 2 bases and 5 bases, in that order; junction bases with no gene match: 2. These records were also assigned to another study, of yellow fever vaccine responses in identical twins.

The sample consisted of PBMCs. V usage is TRBV7-2 and J usage is TRBJ2-5; 10 bases agree with TRBD2. The source is a young woman in good health. The CDR3 coding sequence is TGTGCCAGCAGCTTAAGCGGGGGGGCGGAGACCCAGTACTTC. Protein product: CASSLSGGAETQYF.